This T cell receptor (beta chain) derives from a study of OX40 agonist ivuxolimab in advanced cancers. Study results and caveats: Average numbers of expanded clones were greater in CD8+ T cells than in CD4+.

Sequencing was performed with immunoSEQ multiplex PCR; in TCRdb, only in-frame clones are kept and a portion is missing. This sample has 50,000 or so clones, with approximately 89% found just once. Patients with autoimmune history or systemic immunosuppression were excluded. From germline, CDR1 is SGHAT and CDR2 FQNNGV. V lost 0 bases and J lost 9, with 12 bases in between. This CDR3 region has 14 residues. About this clone: Its target is not known.

The origin of this receptor is an adult with an advanced solid tumor such as melanoma, head and neck, liver or kidney cancer. The sample here was CD4+ or CD8+ T cells sorted from blood, taken in a trial of the OX40 agonist ivuxolimab. This chain uses TRBV11-2 with TRBJ2-1; D may be TRBD1 (5 bases). In DNA form, the CDR3 reads TGTGCCAGCAGCTTAGATATGGAAAGGGGTGAGCAGTTCTTC. Protein: CASSLDMERGEQFF. Looking up the rest from reference TRBV11-2 and TRBJ2-1 gives the full variable domain: EAGVAQSPRYKIIEKRQSVAFWCNPISGHATLYWYQQILGQGPKLLIQFQNNGVVDDSQLPKDRFSAERLKGVDSTLKIQPAKLEDSAVYLCASSLDMERGEQFFGPGTRLTVL.